This T cell receptor beta chain was captured by sequencing in a study of shared clonotypes between healthy human individuals. The study's findings and limits: Clonotype sharing among donors, it was expected, would be affected by sequencing depth.

Data came from immunoSEQ multiplex PCR; TCRdb stores just in-frame clones and leaves some out. The sample holds about 1 million clones, about 74% seen once. The V gene lost 0 bases and the J gene lost 1 base, with 7 bases spanning the gap. CDR1 and CDR2 from the germline V gene are SGHTA and FQGNSA. CDR3 length equals 14 residues. Concerning this clone: Its antigen is unknown.

In the CD4+ fraction, cells were divided into CD45RA+ naive and CD45RA-negative memory subsets. This chain connects TRBV7-2 to TRBJ2-7; D remains unclear. Sequencing was done on a sample of memory CD4+ T cells sorted from blood. As to subset: CD45RA-negative fraction. This sequence originates from a man younger than 35 in good health. For the CDR3, the DNA is TGTGCCAGCAGCTTAGCTGCGGATTCCTACGAGCAGTACTTC. Protein sequence: CASSLAADSYEQYF.